These T cell receptor beta chains were read from a single sample in a study of blood T cell repertoires in COVID-19. Clones were sequenced by immunoSEQ multiplex PCR, and TCRdb holds only the in-frame ones, with some missing. Of about 480,000 clones detected, around 88% appear once; the ten largest clones hold roughly 12%. What was sequenced was peripheral blood. These receptors were collected from a woman aged 45-60 years with COVID-19, enrolled during active disease. Each CDR3 is given with its conserved first and last residue. D genes are given only for firm matches. The listing skips clone size in some rows; elsewhere it reads once, few, many or a size class.

D gene,clone size,V gene,J gene,CDR3 DNA,CDR3 protein
TRBD2,-,TRBV4-1,TRBJ2-7,TGCGCCAGCAGCCAAAGACTAGCGGGGGGGAACTACGAGCAGTACTTC,CASSQRLAGGNYEQYF
-,few,TRBV5-1,TRBJ1-1,TGCGCCAGCAGCTTGGGCGGGGGTTCCTGGAACACTGAAGCTTTCTTT,CASSLGGGSWNTEAFF
TRBD1,-,TRBV28,TRBJ1-5,TGTGCCAGCACCCAATCGGGCAGGGGGCATCAGCCCCAGCATTTT,CASTQSGRGHQPQHF
-,-,TRBV5-1,TRBJ2-1,TGCGCCAGCAGCTCTCTCCAACTAGCAAACAATGAGCAGTTCTTC,CASSSLQLANNEQFF
-,once,TRBV30,TRBJ1-6,TGTGCCTGGAGTGGCCTTTCAGGGGAGAGTAATTCACCCCTCCACTTT,CAWSGLSGESNSPLHF
TRBD2,-,TRBV5-5,TRBJ2-7,TGTGCCAGCAGCTTGGGGGGCCCCGGGACTAGCGGGGGGAAGTACGAGCAGTACTTC,CASSLGGPGTSGGKYEQYF
-,once,TRBV9,TRBJ2-3,TGTGCCAGCAGCGCGGGTCCGGAGGGGACAGATACGCAGTATTTT,CASSAGPEGTDTQYF
-,-,TRBV12-3/TRBV12-4,TRBJ2-7,TGTGCCAGCAGAGCGGCGTTGCACTACGAGCAGTACTTC,CASRAALHYEQYF
TRBD1,-,TRBV28,TRBJ1-2,TGTGCCAGCAGTCCCGACAGGGAGGGCTACACCTTC,CASSPDREGYTF
-,-,TRBV6-5,TRBJ2-6,TGTGCCAGCAGGGCAGGTCCTGGGGCCAACGTCCTGACTTTC,CASRAGPGANVLTF